Detailed here is one TCR beta chain. What it binds is unknown. The ends were cut back, 4 bases at V and 9 bases at J, with 12 bases in the middle. This CDR3 contains 12 residues. Looked up from germline, CDR1 is ENHRY and CDR2 is SYGVKD. The data were taken from a study of beta chain features in type 1 diabetes. Study-wide context: Across all samples, roughly 100,000,000 sorted cells were examined. Study-wide results and caveats: The similarity of naive, central memory and Treg TCRB repertoires appeared greater among patients than among healthy donors. More deletions and fewer insertions at VDJ junctions were found in patients with type 1 diabetes. All four CD4+ subsets of Type 1 diabetes patients contained TCRB CDR3s that were moderately but significantly shorter. HLA influence on TCRB rearrangement stayed unresolved here.

The sequenced template was cDNA made from the entire isolated RNA. Only in-frame clones appear in the TCRdb table, and some are missing; sequencing was by immunoSEQ multiplex PCR. The table lists hundreds of thousands of clones, around 15% of them singletons. The clonotype comes from a man aged 18 to 30 with type 1 diabetes. The material sequenced was naive CD4+ T cells from blood. V and J are TRBV10-3 and TRBJ1-2; D is ambiguous. Written as DNA, the CDR3 is TGTGCCATCAGTGTCGAGACGGAGAGCTACACCTTC. This codes for CAISVETESYTF.